The 14 T cell receptor beta chains below were found in one sample sequenced in a study of blood T cell repertoires in COVID-19. Sequenced by immunoSEQ multiplex PCR; TCRdb stores in-frame clones only, minus some. Altogether some 180,000 clones are present, around 81% being singletons, with the ten largest covering approximately 10%. Sequenced sample: peripheral blood. These receptors were taken from a woman aged 40-49 years with COVID-19, enrolled during active disease.

CDR3 residues: CASSSNRGLQETQYF. The CDR3 DNA is TGTGCCAGCAGCTCCAACAGGGGGCTTCAAGAGACCCAGTACTTC. This chain joins TRBV11-2 and TRBJ2-5; 9 nucleotides align to TRBD1. The V and J ends lost 4 bases and 2 bases, in that order; junction bases with no gene match: 5. Per the germline V gene, CDR1 is SGHAT and CDR2 is FQNNGV. The CDR3 contains 15 residues.

The chain combines TRBV5-4 with TRBJ2-2; no firm D call. Germline CDR1 and CDR2: SGHNT and YYREEE (reference sequence). V shed 5 bases and J shed 2 bases, with 7 bases lying between them. The CDR3 loop spans 13 amino acids. CDR3 sequence: CASSLFNTGELFF. The CDR3 nucleotides read TGTGCCAGCAGTTTATTTAACACCGGGGAGCTGTTTTTT.

This clone occurred once. The V call is TRBV2, the J call TRBJ1-5, with a tentative D call TRBD1 (6 bases). Looked up from germline, CDR1 is SNHLY and CDR2 is FYNNEI. CDR3 length: 14 amino acids. Between the trimmed V and J ends, which lost 4 bases and 5 bases, there was a span of 12 bases. The CDR3 sequence is CASSAGGLYQPQHF. CDR3 coding DNA: TGTGCCAGCAGTGCGGGGGGGCTCTATCAGCCCCAGCATTTT.

The rearrangement uses TRBV7-9 and TRBJ2-2, with TRBD2 matching 8 bases. The CDR3 spans 19 residues. J lost 5 bases, V lost 5 bases, and 19 bases had no gene match. From germline, CDR1 is SEHNR and CDR2 FQNEAQ (reference sequence). CDR3 nucleotides: TGTGCCAGCAGCATCCCCACCAGCGGGGGAGGTATTCGTACCGGGGAGCTGTTTTTT. Its translation is CASSIPTSGGGIRTGELFF.

In DNA, the CDR3 is TGTGCCAGCAGCTTAACCCACGGGACTAATGAAAAACTGTTTTTT. It encodes CASSLTHGTNEKLFF. The chain uses TRBV7-3 and TRBJ1-4; no clear D. Looked up from germline, CDR1 is SGHTA and CDR2 is FQGTGA. V was cut by 0 bases and J by 2 bases, with 7 bases left in between. There are 15 residues in the CDR3.

V gene TRBV6-1 combines with J gene TRBJ1-2; maybe TRBD1 (5 bases). The germline CDR1 and CDR2 sequences are MNHNS and SASEGT. The CDR3 contains 14 residues. V lost 1 base and J 6 bases, leaving 12 bases between the germline ends. CDR3: CASSEGQPRDGYTF. For the CDR3, the DNA is TGTGCCAGCAGTGAAGGGCAGCCCAGGGATGGCTACACCTTC.

The genes are TRBV3-1 (or the pseudogene TRBV3-2) and TRBJ2-3; no firm D call. This CDR3 has 15 amino acids. Germline assignment: CDR1 LGHDT and CDR2 YNNKEL (reference sequence). V was trimmed by 3 bases and J by 0 bases, leaving 10 bases between them. CDR3 DNA sequence: TGTGCCAGCAGCCAGGGCCCCTCAAGCACAGATACGCAGTATTTT. Protein sequence: CASSQGPSSTDTQYF.

CDR3 region: CASSPPGSGALGEQFF. DNA for the CDR3: TGTGCCAGCAGTCCCCCGGGTAGCGGAGCCTTGGGGGAGCAGTTCTTC. This chain connects TRBV28 to TRBJ2-1; tentative D call: TRBD2 (6 bases). The CDR3 has 16 residues. Germline assignment: CDR1 MDHEN and CDR2 SYDVKM. Trimming left V 5 bases short and J 10 bases short, with 24 bases between.

This clone has just one count. The chain links TRBV5-4 to TRBJ1-4, with D maybe TRBD1 (5 bases). Trimming stripped 4 bases from V and 5 bases from J, with 15 bases between. CDR3 length: 15 residues. Germline assignment: CDR1 SGHNT and CDR2 YYREEE (reference sequence). The CDR3 nucleotides are TGTGCCAGCAGCCCCTGGGGGGTCGGGAATGAAAAACTGTTTTTT. Protein: CASSPWGVGNEKLFF.

The rearrangement links TRBV19 to TRBJ1-2; no clear D gene. CDR1 and CDR2 (germline): LNHDA, SQIVND (reference sequence). V was cut by 5 bases and J by 1 base, with 14 bases left in between. The CDR3 totals 15 residues. CDR3 nucleotides: TGTGCCAGTAGTGAGCAGGCGAATGTTAACTATGGCTACACCTTC. It yields the protein CASSEQANVNYGYTF.

The chain has TRBV5-1 and TRBJ2-1; the match to TRBD2 covers 7 bases. Trimming at V came to 4 bases and at J to 3 bases, leaving 10 bases not matched to a gene. This CDR3 spans 16 amino acids. CDR1 and CDR2 (germline): SGHRS, YFSETQ. CDR3 residues: CASSAGLLDYYNEQFF. Here the CDR3 DNA reads TGCGCCAGCAGCGCGGGACTACTAGATTACTACAATGAGCAGTTCTTC.

The chain joins TRBV28 to TRBJ2-1; 7 nucleotides line up with TRBD2. The germline V gene has CDR1 MDHEN and CDR2 SYDVKM. After removal of 1 base from V and 1 base from J, the junction contained 4 bases not matched to a gene. This CDR3 is 16 amino acids long. CDR3 sequence (DNA): TGTGCCAGCAGTTTATACGGCGGGAGTTCCTACAATGAGCAGTTCTTC. Its protein product is CASSLYGGSSYNEQFF.

CDR3 sequence: CASSTRQGRFYGYTF. For the CDR3, the DNA is TGTGCCAGTAGTACCCGACAGGGGCGGTTTTATGGCTACACCTTC. The gene calls are TRBV19 and TRBJ1-2; 8 bases line up with TRBD1. The CDR3 consists of 15 residues. V lost 4 bases, J lost 5 bases, and 9 bases stayed unmatched. Germline values: CDR1 LNHDA, CDR2 SQIVND (reference sequence).

J is TRBJ2-5 and V is TRBV19; the match to TRBD1 covers 7 bases. Trimming cost V 5 bases and J 1 base; bases outside gene matches: 7. The germline V gene has CDR1 LNHDA and CDR2 SQIVND (reference sequence). The CDR3 runs 15 residues. The CDR3 reads CASSAQTGSQETQYF. The CDR3 nucleotides are TGTGCCAGTAGTGCCCAGACAGGGAGCCAAGAGACCCAGTACTTC.